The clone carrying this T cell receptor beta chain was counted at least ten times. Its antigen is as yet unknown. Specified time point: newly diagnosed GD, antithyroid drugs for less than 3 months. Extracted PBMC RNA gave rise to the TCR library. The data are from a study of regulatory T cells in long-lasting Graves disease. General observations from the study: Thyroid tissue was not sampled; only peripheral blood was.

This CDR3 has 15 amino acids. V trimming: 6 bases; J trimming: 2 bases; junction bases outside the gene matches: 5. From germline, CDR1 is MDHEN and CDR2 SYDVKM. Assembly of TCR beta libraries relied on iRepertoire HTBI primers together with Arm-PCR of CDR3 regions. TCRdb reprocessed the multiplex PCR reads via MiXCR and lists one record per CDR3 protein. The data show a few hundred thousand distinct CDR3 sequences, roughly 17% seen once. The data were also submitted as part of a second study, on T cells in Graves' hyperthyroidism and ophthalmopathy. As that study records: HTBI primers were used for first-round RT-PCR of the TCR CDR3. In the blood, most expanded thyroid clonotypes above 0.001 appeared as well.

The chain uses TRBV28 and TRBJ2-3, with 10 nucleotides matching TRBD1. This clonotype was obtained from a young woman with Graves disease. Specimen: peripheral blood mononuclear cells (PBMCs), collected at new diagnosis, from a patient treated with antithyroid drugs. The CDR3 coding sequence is TGTGCCAGCAGCGCCGGGACAGGGGCCACAGATACGCAGTATTTT. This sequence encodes CASSAGTGATDTQYF.